Here is one T cell receptor (beta chain) with its context. The source of the sample is a study of blood T cell repertoires in COVID-19. As for the study in general: T cells, B-cell-depleted T cells, or PBMCs supplied cDNA or gDNA.

Repertoires were generated with immunoSEQ multiplex PCR, while TCRdb's copy carries only in-frame clones and drops some. This sample has over 150,000 clones, with approximately 88% found just once. The CDR3 spans 16 residues. The V gene's germline CDR1 is LNHDA and CDR2 SQIVND (reference sequence). V shed 8 bases and J shed 2 bases, with 22 bases lying between them. The TCR sequence derives from a woman under 40 who had recovered from COVID-19. The sequencing sample was made of PBMCs or T cells enriched from blood (not recorded which). This sequence joins TRBV19 and TRBJ2-7; D perhaps matches TRBD2 (5 bases). The CDR3 protein is CASPSRKGVNPYEQYV. The CDR3 region has the DNA TGTGCCAGTCCCTCAAGGAAGGGAGTCAACCCCTACGAGCAGTACGTC.